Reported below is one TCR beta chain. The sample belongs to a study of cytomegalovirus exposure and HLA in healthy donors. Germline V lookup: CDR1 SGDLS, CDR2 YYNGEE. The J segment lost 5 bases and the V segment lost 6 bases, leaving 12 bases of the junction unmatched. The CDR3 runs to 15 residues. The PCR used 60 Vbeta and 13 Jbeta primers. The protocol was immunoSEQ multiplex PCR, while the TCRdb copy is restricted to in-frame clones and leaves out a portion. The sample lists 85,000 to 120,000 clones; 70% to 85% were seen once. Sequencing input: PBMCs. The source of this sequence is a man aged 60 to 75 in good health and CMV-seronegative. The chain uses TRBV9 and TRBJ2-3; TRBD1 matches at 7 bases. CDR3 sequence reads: CASTSEPGGVDTQYF. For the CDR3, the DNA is TGTGCCAGCACCTCGGAGCCAGGGGGTGTAGATACGCAGTATTTT.